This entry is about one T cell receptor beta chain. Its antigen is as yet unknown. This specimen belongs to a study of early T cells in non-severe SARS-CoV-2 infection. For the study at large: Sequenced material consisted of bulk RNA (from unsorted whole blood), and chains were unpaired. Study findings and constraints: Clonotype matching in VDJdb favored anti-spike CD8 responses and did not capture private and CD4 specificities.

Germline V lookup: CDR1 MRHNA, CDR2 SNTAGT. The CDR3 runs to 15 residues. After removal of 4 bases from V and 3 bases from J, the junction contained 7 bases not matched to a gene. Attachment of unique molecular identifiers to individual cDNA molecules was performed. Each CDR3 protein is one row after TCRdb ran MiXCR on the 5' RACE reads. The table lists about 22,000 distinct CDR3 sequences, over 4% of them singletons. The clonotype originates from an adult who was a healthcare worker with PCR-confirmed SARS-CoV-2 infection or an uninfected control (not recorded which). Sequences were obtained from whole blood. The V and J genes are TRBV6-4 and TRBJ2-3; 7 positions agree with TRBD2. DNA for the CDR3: TGTGCCAGCAGTGTGGCGGGGGATGCTACAGATACGCAGTATTTT. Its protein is CASSVAGDATDTQYF.